The 23 T cell receptor beta chains in this list originate from one sample, sequenced in a study of OX40 agonist ivuxolimab in advanced cancers. Only in-frame clones appear in the TCRdb table, and some are missing; sequencing was by immunoSEQ multiplex PCR. Of 30,000 to 45,000 clones in the sample, 82% were seen once. The input for sequencing was CD4+ or CD8+ T cells sorted from blood, taken in a trial of the OX40 agonist ivuxolimab. Receptors were obtained from an adult with an advanced solid tumor such as melanoma, head and neck, liver or kidney cancer.

The rearrangement uses TRBV6-1 and TRBJ2-4; D is unclear. CDR3 size: 15 residues. V lost 5 bases and J lost 1, with 12 bases in between. Germline CDR1 is MNHNS and CDR2 is SASEGT. The DNA for the CDR3 is TGTGCCAGCAGTCCTATAAGTGGTGCCAAAAACATTCAGTACTTC. This codes for CASSPISGAKNIQYF.

The chain has TRBV5-4 and TRBJ2-1, with TRBD1 as a possible D gene (7 bases). Germline V gene lookup returns CDR1 SGHNT and CDR2 YYREEE (reference sequence). The V gene lost 4 bases and the J gene lost 3 bases, with 14 bases spanning the gap. CDR3 length: 15 residues. This CDR3 is CASSRGTENYNEQFF. CDR3 sequence (DNA): TGTGCCAGCAGCCGCGGGACAGAGAACTACAATGAGCAGTTCTTC.

The V and J genes are TRBV18 and TRBJ1-1; 8 bases fit TRBD1. V gave up 3 bases and J gave up 1 base; unmatched junction bases: 4. The CDR3 has 15 residues. CDR1 KGHSH and CDR2 LQKENI come from the germline V gene. The CDR3 spells CASSPIGQGNTEAFF. The CDR3 coding sequence is TGTGCCAGCTCACCTATCGGACAGGGGAACACTGAAGCTTTCTTT.

This clone was seen a handful of times. The chain has TRBV7-2 and TRBJ1-4; tentative D call: TRBD1 (5 bases). Germline assignment: CDR1 SGHTA and CDR2 FQGNSA. The V gene lost 7 bases and the J gene lost 4 bases, with 13 bases spanning the gap. There are 14 residues in the CDR3. In DNA, the CDR3 is TGTGCCAGCAACCGGGGGGATATTAATGAAAAACTGTTTTTT. It encodes CASNRGDINEKLFF. The entire variable domain, with the rest obtained from reference TRBV7-2 and TRBJ1-4, is as follows: GAGVSQSPSNKVTEKGKDVELRCDPISGHTALYWYRQSLGQGLEFLIYFQGNSAPDKSGLPSDRFSAERTGGSVSTLTIQRTQQEDSAVYLCASNRGDINEKLFFGSGTQLSVL.

The chain uses TRBV20-1 and TRBJ2-5; D is ambiguous. The CDR3 consists of 11 residues. Germline V gene lookup returns CDR1 DFQATT and CDR2 SNEGSKA (reference sequence). Trimming stripped 5 bases from V and 4 bases from J, with 8 bases between. CDR3 bases: TGCAGTGCTCCCTCGGTAGAGACCCAGTACTTC. This gives the protein CSAPSVETQYF.

J is TRBJ2-5 and V is TRBV7-2; a weak D match, TRBD2 (5 bases). With 6 bases removed from V and 4 bases from J, the gap between germline ends came to 12 bases. This CDR3 has 13 amino acids. Germline assignment: CDR1 SGHTA and CDR2 FQGNSA. CDR3 coding DNA: TGTGCCAGCAGTACAGAGAGGGTAGAGACCCAGTACTTC. Its protein is CASSTERVETQYF.

There are a few counts of this clone. This rearrangement joins TRBV7-2 to TRBJ2-1; D might be TRBD1 or TRBD2, each matching 5 bases. Per the germline V gene, CDR1 is SGHTA and CDR2 is FQGNSA. This CDR3 is 15 amino acids long. With 3 bases removed from V and 2 bases from J, the gap between germline ends came to 11 bases. The CDR3 here is CASSLMGVPYNEQFF. For the CDR3, the DNA is TGTGCCAGCAGCTTGATGGGGGTCCCCTACAATGAGCAGTTCTTC.

The chain couples TRBV7-2 to TRBJ2-2; the D gene is possibly TRBD2 (5 bases). Germline values: CDR1 SGHTA, CDR2 FQGNSA. The CDR3 is made up of 13 amino acids. The V gene lost 3 bases and the J gene lost 13 bases, with 15 bases spanning the gap. CDR3 DNA: TGTGCCAGCAGCTTCACTACTAGTCTAGGGCTGTTTTTT. It specifies CASSFTTSLGLFF.

This rearrangement joins TRBV29-1 to TRBJ1-1; 7 bases are a match to TRBD1. The CDR3 runs 14 residues. Germline V gives CDR1 SQVTM, CDR2 ANQGSEA. V lost 7 bases and J lost 1; bases outside the gene matches: 9. CDR3 sequence: CSGFRQGGNTEAFF. In DNA, the CDR3 is TGCAGCGGATTTAGACAGGGTGGGAACACTGAAGCTTTCTTT.

The genes are TRBV30 and TRBJ2-1, with a tentative D call TRBD2 (5 bases). Germline CDR1 GTSNPN, CDR2 SVGIG (reference sequence). The CDR3 totals 14 residues. V was cut by 7 bases and J by 0 bases, with 13 bases left in between. CDR3 coding DNA: TGTGCCTTGATTACTGGGAGCTCCTACAATGAGCAGTTCTTC. Translated: CALITGSSYNEQFF. The variable domain in full, with the rest retrieved from reference TRBV30 and TRBJ2-1, is SQTIHQWPATLVQPVGSPLSLECTVEGTSNPNLYWYRQAAGRGLQLLFYSVGIGQISSEVPQNLSASRPQDRQFILSSKKLLLSDSGFYLCALITGSSYNEQFFGPGTRLTVL.

The chain employs TRBV6-5 and TRBJ1-6; D possibly corresponds to TRBD1 (5 bases). The length of the CDR3 is 15 residues. Trimming shortened V by 0 bases and J by 8 bases, and 11 bases separated the two germline ends. Germline-derived CDR1 and CDR2 are MNHEY and SVGAGI. The DNA of the CDR3 is TGTGCCAGCAGTTACTCTTTCCAGGGTGATTCACCCCTCCACTTT. It encodes CASSYSFQGDSPLHF.

The rearrangement joins TRBV5-1 to TRBJ2-1, with TRBD1 identical over 8 bases. Germline V gives CDR1 SGHRS, CDR2 YFSETQ. The J segment lost 5 bases and the V segment lost 4 bases, leaving 11 bases of the junction unmatched. The CDR3 loop spans 16 amino acids. The CDR3 is CASSHSGTGKHNEQFF. The CDR3 DNA reads TGCGCCAGCAGCCACTCCGGGACAGGAAAACACAATGAGCAGTTCTTC.

This clone was seen only once. V usage is TRBV18 and J usage is TRBJ2-7; D is perhaps TRBD2 (6 bases). Germline CDR1 is KGHSH and CDR2 is LQKENI. V was pared by 6 bases and J by 1 base, with 13 bases between. This CDR3 has 14 residues. The CDR3: CASSPGLSSYEQYF. The CDR3 DNA reads TGTGCCAGCTCCCCGGGACTTTCTTCCTACGAGCAGTACTTC.

This clone was seen a handful of times. The chain joins TRBV6-5 to TRBJ2-1, with no clear D. This CDR3 comprises 14 residues. Per the germline V gene, CDR1 is MNHEY and CDR2 is SVGAGI. V gave up 0 bases and J gave up 4 bases, with 7 bases separating them. CDR3 residues: CASSYSASYNEQFF. CDR3 bases: TGTGCCAGCAGTTACTCGGCCAGTTACAATGAGCAGTTCTTC.

The chain couples TRBV29-1 to TRBJ2-7, with D tentatively TRBD2 (5 bases). This CDR3 spans 15 amino acids. Germline CDR1 and CDR2: SQVTM and ANQGSEA. V lost 6 bases to trimming and J lost 1 base, with 19 bases between them. This CDR3 reads CSVEEEQKFSYEQYF. The DNA for the CDR3 is TGCAGCGTAGAGGAGGAACAGAAATTTTCCTACGAGCAGTACTTC.

The J gene is TRBJ2-1, the V gene TRBV15; TRBD1 matches at 7 bases. V lost 1 base to trimming and J lost 7 bases; unmatched junction nucleotides: 7. Germline CDR1 is LNHNV and CDR2 is YYDKDF (reference sequence). The CDR3 is 15 residues long. As DNA, the CDR3 is TGTGCCACCAGCAGAGTTTCAGGGGGTGGTAATGAGCAGTTCTTC. It codes for CATSRVSGGGNEQFF.

This clone was observed a handful of times. This rearrangement joins TRBV19 to TRBJ2-4; D not resolved. Germline V gives CDR1 LNHDA, CDR2 SQIVND (reference sequence). CDR3 length: 15 amino acids. CDR3 residues: CASTIGGRSGDIQYF. DNA for the CDR3: TGTGCTTCAACAATCGGTGGACGGTCAGGAGACATTCAGTACTTC.

The rearrangement links TRBV4-3 to TRBJ2-2, with 8 bases aligning to TRBD2. After removal of 2 bases from V and 7 bases from J, the junction contained 9 bases not matched to a gene. Germline V lookup: CDR1 LGHNA, CDR2 YSLEER. CDR3 size: 16 residues. The DNA of the CDR3 is TGCGCCAGCAGCCAAAACCAACCGGGACTAGGCGGGGAGCTGTTTTTT. Translation: CASSQNQPGLGGELFF.

This sequence joins TRBV10-3 and TRBJ2-7, with 10 positions matching TRBD1. The germline gives CDR1 ENHRY, CDR2 SYGVKD. V shed 4 bases and J 6 bases; nucleotides not matched to a gene: 3. The CDR3 has 13 residues. CDR3 residues: CAISGTGGGEQYF. As DNA, the CDR3 is TGTGCCATCAGTGGGACAGGGGGAGGCGAGCAGTACTTC.

The V call is TRBV19, the J call TRBJ2-7; TRBD1 matches at 8 bases. Germline loops: CDR1 LNHDA, CDR2 SQIVND (reference sequence). The CDR3 contains 14 residues. The junction had 8 bases not matched to a gene; V was cut back by 4 bases and J by 6 bases. CDR3 in amino acids: CASSTAPRGLEQYF. The CDR3 DNA reads as TGTGCCAGTAGTACGGCGCCCAGGGGGCTCGAGCAGTACTTC. Supplemented by reference TRBV19 and TRBJ2-7, the full variable domain reads DGGITQSPKYLFRKEGQNVTLSCEQNLNHDAMYWYRQDPGQGLRLIYYSQIVNDFQKGDIAEGYSVSREKKESFPLTVTSAQKNPTAFYLCASSTAPRGLEQYFGPGTRLTVT.

The chain joins TRBV29-1 to TRBJ2-5, with TRBD2 matching over 9 bases. The V segment lost 7 bases and the J segment 1 base; nucleotides outside the gene matches: 13. The CDR3 totals 16 residues. The germline V gene encodes CDR1 SQVTM and CDR2 ANQGSEA. CDR3 bases: TGCAGCGCAGCCCTTCTGGGCGGGGGGGGCCAAGAGACCCAGTACTTC. This sequence encodes CSAALLGGGGQETQYF.

V usage is TRBV7-3 and J usage is TRBJ2-2; possible D gene TRBD2, 6 bases. Germline CDR1 SGHTA, CDR2 FQGTGA. With 2 bases removed from V and 6 bases from J, the gap between germline ends came to 10 bases. The CDR3 is 14 residues long. The CDR3 sequence: CASSLHAGPGELFF. DNA for the CDR3: TGTGCCAGCAGCTTACATGCGGGGCCCGGGGAGCTGTTTTTT.

This chain connects TRBV10-3 to TRBJ1-1, with D possibly matching TRBD1 (5 bases). The CDR3 has 14 residues. Germline assignment: CDR1 ENHRY and CDR2 SYGVKD. Trimming took 4 bases from V and 0 from J, leaving 9 bases between them. The CDR3 sequence is CAISAGAMNTEAFF. CDR3 bases: TGTGCCATCAGTGCCGGGGCTATGAACACTGAAGCTTTCTTT.